Shown below are 10 T cell receptor beta chains from a single sample sequenced in a study of T cell responses to AZD1222 COVID-19 vaccine. TCRdb's copy holds only in-frame clones and misses some; the assay was immunoSEQ multiplex PCR. The sample yields around 150,000 clones, 70% to 90% seen once. Sequenced material: peripheral blood, taken on day 0 of AZD1222 vaccination. The source of these receptors is an adult in good health.

The chain is built from TRBV5-6 and TRBJ1-3; D gene unclear. CDR3 length: 14 amino acids. CDR1 and CDR2 from the germline V gene are SGHDT and YYEEEE. The V and J ends lost 2 bases and 0 bases respectively, with 6 bases between them. The CDR3 loop is CASSFWVSGNTIYF. The DNA of the CDR3 is TGTGCCAGCAGCTTTTGGGTCTCTGGAAACACCATATATTTT.

V is TRBV19 and J is TRBJ2-3, with a tentative D call TRBD2 (6 bases). The CDR3 has 16 residues. V lost 2 bases and J lost 0, with 12 bases in between. Germline V gene data show CDR1 as LNHDA and CDR2 as SQIVND (reference sequence). The CDR3 nucleotides are TGTGCCAGTAGTATACGGTCGGGGGTCAGCACAGATACGCAGTATTTT. Protein product: CASSIRSGVSTDTQYF. Filled out from reference TRBV19 and TRBJ2-3, the complete variable domain reads DGGITQSPKYLFRKEGQNVTLSCEQNLNHDAMYWYRQDPGQGLRLIYYSQIVNDFQKGDIAEGYSVSREKKESFPLTVTSAQKNPTAFYLCASSIRSGVSTDTQYFGPGTRLTVL.

This chain joins TRBV27 and TRBJ1-6; D is perhaps TRBD1 (6 bases). CDR3 length equals 15 residues. V was trimmed by 3 bases and J by 5 bases, leaving 11 bases between them. CDR1 and CDR2 from the germline V gene are MNHEY and SMNVEV (reference sequence). CDR3 bases: TGTGCCAGCAGTTTCCAGGGGCGAAATAATTCACCCCTCCACTTT. This encodes CASSFQGRNNSPLHF.

This chain connects TRBV6-5 to TRBJ1-5; tentative D call: TRBD1 (6 bases). This CDR3 is 15 amino acids long. Germline V lookup: CDR1 MNHEY, CDR2 SVGAGI. The V and J ends lost 6 bases and 4 bases respectively, with 16 bases between them. Here the CDR3 DNA reads TGTGCCAGCAGGTTACCAGGGGTTGGAAATCAGCCCCAGCATTTT. It is translated as CASRLPGVGNQPQHF.

The chain recombines TRBV6-2 or TRBV6-3 with TRBJ2-1; TRBD1 agrees at 10 bases. The CDR3 consists of 15 residues. The germline V gene encodes CDR1 MNHEY and CDR2 SVGEGT. Trimming at V came to 5 bases and at J to 8 bases, leaving 9 bases not matched to a gene. CDR3 protein: CASSEPGQGIDEQFF. CDR3 DNA sequence: TGTGCCAGCAGTGAGCCGGGACAGGGGATCGATGAGCAGTTCTTC.

The chain employs TRBV11-2 and TRBJ2-2; D gene ambiguous. Germline CDR1 is SGHAT and CDR2 is FQNNGV. Trimming cost V 1 base and J 1 base, with 13 bases left between them. The CDR3 extends over 17 amino acids. The CDR3 nucleotides are TGTGCCAGCAGCTTAGTGGGTGGCACCTGGAACACCGGGGAGCTGTTTTTT. Residues: CASSLVGGTWNTGELFF.

The CDR3 sequence: CASSLGVNLGEAFF. The CDR3 DNA reads as TGTGCCAGCAGCTTAGGAGTTAACTTAGGTGAAGCTTTCTTT. The chain has TRBV7-3 and TRBJ1-1; no firm D call. CDR1 is SGHTA and CDR2 is FQGTGA in the germline V gene. This CDR3 is 14 amino acids long. V gave up 2 bases and J gave up 7 bases, with 14 bases separating them.

This clone was counted once. The chain recombines TRBV29-1 with TRBJ1-5; 8 positions agree with TRBD1. Germline CDR1 reads SQVTM; CDR2 reads ANQGSEA. CDR3 size: 14 residues. With 7 bases clipped from V and 5 bases from J, the junction kept 10 bases outside the gene matches. CDR3 in DNA: TGCAGCGCCCTATTGGACAGGGAAGATCAGCCCCAGCATTTT. Residues: CSALLDREDQPQHF. The entire variable domain, with the rest obtained from reference TRBV29-1 and TRBJ1-5, is as follows: SAVISQKPSRDICQRGTSLTIQCQVDSQVTMMFWYRQQPGQSLTLIATANQGSEATYESGFVIDKFPISRPNLTFSTLTVSNMSPEDSSIYLCSALLDREDQPQHFGDGTRLSIL.

V is TRBV5-5 and J is TRBJ2-2, with D unclear. CDR1 SGHKS and CDR2 YYEKEE come from the germline V gene (reference sequence). The CDR3 consists of 13 residues. The V gene lost 4 bases and the J gene lost 4 bases, with 8 bases spanning the gap. This CDR3 reads CASSGRPTGELFF. CDR3 coding DNA: TGTGCCAGCAGCGGGCGGCCCACCGGGGAGCTGTTTTTT. The full variable domain, in which reference TRBV5-5 and TRBJ2-2 provide the parts outside the CDR3, is DAGVTQSPTHLIKTRGQQVTLRCSPISGHKSVSWYQQVLGQGPQFIFQYYEKEERGRGNFPDRFSARQFPNYSSELNVNALLLGDSALYLCASSGRPTGELFFGEGSRLTVL.

The table lists this clone with a few counts. The chain combines TRBV28 with TRBJ1-2; D uncertain. CDR1 is MDHEN and CDR2 is SYDVKM in the germline V gene. The CDR3 loop spans 13 amino acids. Trimming pared 5 bases from V and 2 bases from J, leaving 9 bases between. CDR3 amino acids: CASSRDLNYGYTF. Here the CDR3 DNA reads TGTGCCAGCAGTCGAGACTTGAACTATGGCTACACCTTC.